This entry is about one T cell receptor beta chain. What it binds is not known. Genes and germline come from the mouse. The CDR3 end falls 4 residues outside the read, so it is completed with the germline J gene. cDNA reverse transcribed from extracted RNA served as the sequencing template. Assay used: immunoSEQ multiplex PCR; TCRdb lists only in-frame clones, some missing. This sample carries about 300,000 clones, none of them present only once. This sample stems from a study of CD8+ T cells in alopecia areata. General study points: Alopecia totalis/universalis scalp especially showed more expanded CD8+ clones than normal scalp. Although TCR sharing was seen in mice, sharing across patients was less clear, possibly for HLA-related reasons.

Germline V gene data show CDR1 as NSHNY and CDR2 as SYGAGN. Unmatched junction bases numbered 4, after V lost 2 bases and J lost 1 base. This CDR3 contains 16 residues. Cells pooled from cutaneous lymph nodes were sorted on CD4, CD8alpha, NKG2D, NKG2ACE and other markers. Source material: CD4+ T cells sorted from a lymph node. This TCR was recovered from a C3H/HeJ mouse with alopecia areata. MHC haplotype of the strain: H2-k. The chain combines TRBV13-1 with TRBJ2-2; TRBD2 agrees at 8 bases. CDR3 DNA (partial): TGTGCCAGCAGTGACACGGGACTGGAAAACACCGGG. Amino acids: CASSDTGLENTG. The full-length CDR3 reads as CASSDTGLENTGQLYF.